The 6 T cell receptor beta chains listed next were all sequenced from one sample in a study of T cells in Graves' hyperthyroidism and ophthalmopathy. Amplified TCR beta CDR3 regions came from RNA transcripts. The TCR CDR3 first-round RT-PCR relied on the HTBI primer set. TCRdb re-called the multiplex PCR reads through MiXCR, storing one row per CDR3 protein. This table holds approximately 500,000 distinct CDR3 sequences, 35% to 55% found once. Specimen: peripheral blood or thyroid tissue (not recorded which). Receptor source: a woman younger than 30 with Graves' hyperthyroidism.

This clonotype was recorded once. The DNA is left out, because the CDR3 cannot be placed on it with certainty; the CDR3 is given as TCRdb lists it. V usage is TRBV13 and J usage is TRBJ2-2; no DNA check was done on the table's D call, TRBD1. The CDR3 spans 22 residues, counting both ends. The germline V gene encodes CDR1 PRHDT and CDR2 FYEKMQ (reference sequence). CDR3 amino acids: CASSLVRGFEQYFGPGTGELFF.

As concerns this clonotype: The conserved closing phenylalanine or tryptophan is absent in this CDR3, likely reflecting a read error. The V call is TRBV5-5, the J call TRBJ1-1; tentative D call: TRBD1 (5 bases). The CDR3 is 15 amino acids. Germline assignment: CDR1 SGHKS and CDR2 YYEKEE (reference sequence). V lost 4 bases, J lost 0 bases, and 13 bases lay in between. The CDR3 DNA is TGTGCCAGCAGCAAGGCGGACAAATTGAACACTGAAGCTTTCCTT. This gives the protein CASSKADKLNTEAFL.

In its sample, this clonotype was seen many times. The chain uses TRBV7-2 and TRBJ2-7, with D possibly TRBD1 on 5 matching bases. The CDR3 totals 15 residues. The germline gives CDR1 SGHTA, CDR2 FQGNSA. Trimming pared 4 bases from V and 5 bases from J, leaving 18 bases between. The CDR3 sequence: CASSSTGGRVDEQYF. The CDR3 nucleotides are TGTGCCAGCAGCTCGACGGGTGGCAGGGTCGACGAGCAGTACTTC.

This clonotype has a count of ten or more. This chain joins TRBV20-1 and TRBJ2-7, with 7 bases aligning to TRBD1. After removal of 5 bases from V and 6 bases from J, the junction contained 10 bases not matched to a gene. Germline V gene data show CDR1 as DFQATT and CDR2 as SNEGSKA (reference sequence). The CDR3 totals 13 residues. CDR3 residues: CSACIGTDGEQYF. DNA for the CDR3: TGCAGTGCTTGCATCGGGACAGACGGCGAGCAGTACTTC.

The chain links TRBV20-1 to TRBJ2-7; TRBD2 aligns across 7 bases. The germline V gene encodes CDR1 DFQATT and CDR2 SNEGSKA (reference sequence). CDR3 length: 12 amino acids. The J segment lost 1 base and the V segment lost 5 bases, leaving 2 bases of the junction unmatched. The CDR3 DNA reads as TGCAGTGCTGGCGGGGGATCCTACGAGCAGTACTTC. It yields the protein CSAGGGSYEQYF.

The chain has TRBV20-1 and TRBJ1-1; 8 bases match TRBD1. Germline lookup yields CDR1 DFQATT and CDR2 SNEGSKA (reference sequence). The CDR3 consists of 12 residues. Trimming took 8 bases from V and 1 from J; bases not matched to a gene: 3. The CDR3 DNA reads TGCAGTTCCGACAGGGGGAACACTGAAGCTTTCTTT. It codes for CSSDRGNTEAFF.